The next 26 T cell receptor beta chains were all read from a single sample in a study of radiotherapy plus CTLA-4 blockade in lung cancer. The table came from immunoSEQ multiplex PCR; TCRdb's copy has only in-frame clones and leaves some out. The data contain approximately 60,000 clones, roughly 80% of them singletons. The input for sequencing was peripheral blood, taken from a patient treated with radiotherapy plus ipilimumab. The receptors shown here come from a human donor with non-small cell lung cancer who had a complete response to radiotherapy plus ipilimumab.

This clone showed up just a few times. This chain connects TRBV21-1 to TRBJ2-7; the table's D call, TRBD2, has no DNA check behind it. TRBV21-1 corresponds to a pseudogene. This CDR3 is 10 amino acids long. The CDR3 DNA reads TGTGCCAGCAGGGTACCGCGGCAGTACGTC. It specifies CASRVPRQYV.

The J gene is TRBJ1-5, the V gene TRBV2; D may be TRBD1 (5 bases). CDR3 length equals 12 residues. The V gene lost 6 bases and the J gene lost 9 bases, with 12 bases spanning the gap. Germline V gene data show CDR1 as SNHLY and CDR2 as FYNNEI. CDR3 coding DNA: TGTGCCAGCAGGGAGCAGGGAACGCCCCAGCATTTT. As protein: CASREQGTPQHF.

The chain recombines TRBV4-1 with TRBJ1-1, with 7 bases lining up with TRBD1. Trimming at V came to 3 bases and at J to 0 bases, leaving 7 bases not matched to a gene. This CDR3 has 16 amino acids. Germline V gene data show CDR1 as MGHRA and CDR2 as YSYEKL. CDR3 sequence reads: CASSHPRDSMNTEAFF. Here the CDR3 DNA reads TGCGCCAGCAGCCATCCCCGGGACAGCATGAACACTGAAGCTTTCTTT.

Here the CDR3 reads CASSYRTSGGFEQYF. CDR3 nucleotides: TGTGCCAGCAGCTACAGAACTAGCGGGGGGTTCGAGCAGTACTTC. The chain carries TRBV7-2 and TRBJ2-7; 12 bases are shared with TRBD2. This CDR3 has 15 amino acids. V dropped 4 bases and J dropped 6; count of bases not matched to a gene: 7. Germline loops: CDR1 SGHTA, CDR2 FQGNSA.

In its sample, this clone was seen a few times. This CDR3 is CSDTSGGTFQETQYF. The CDR3 DNA sequence: TGCAGCGATACTAGCGGGGGGACCTTCCAAGAGACCCAGTACTTC. This rearrangement joins TRBV29-1 to TRBJ2-5, with 12 bases identical to TRBD2. Germline V lookup: CDR1 SQVTM, CDR2 ANQGSEA. The CDR3 totals 15 residues. The V segment lost 7 bases and the J segment 1 base; nucleotides outside the gene matches: 7.

The rearrangement joins TRBV5-1 to TRBJ2-5; no reliable D call. Germline CDR1 and CDR2: SGHRS and YFSETQ. Trimming took 2 bases from V and 3 from J, leaving 2 bases between them. This CDR3 contains 11 residues. The CDR3 loop is CASSFKETQYF. Written as DNA, the CDR3 is TGCGCCAGCAGCTTTAAAGAGACCCAGTACTTC.

J is TRBJ1-1 and V is TRBV10-3; tentatively, D is TRBD1 (6 bases). V lost 3 bases and J lost 4, with 15 bases in between. The CDR3 spans 15 residues. From germline, CDR1 is ENHRY and CDR2 SYGVKD. In DNA, the CDR3 is TGTGCCATCAGTGAAGTCCAGGGGAGAGGCACTGAAGCTTTCTTT. It is translated as CAISEVQGRGTEAFF.

This clone was found a few times. The V call is TRBV10-3, the J call TRBJ2-7; the match to TRBD1 covers 8 bases. V was pared by 10 bases and J by 2 bases, with 10 bases of the junction left unmatched. Germline loops: CDR1 ENHRY, CDR2 SYGVKD. The CDR3 length is 14 residues. CDR3: CATNRDRRTYEQYF. The CDR3 DNA is TGTGCCACCAACCGGGACAGGCGAACCTACGAGCAGTACTTC.

The chain employs TRBV4-1 and TRBJ1-2; 9 positions agree with TRBD1. The germline V gene has CDR1 MGHRA and CDR2 YSYEKL. With V trimmed by 0 bases and J by 4 bases, 9 bases remained unmatched. This CDR3 comprises 17 residues. The CDR3 region has the DNA TGCGCCAGCAGCCAAGATCCCAACAGGGGGCGAAGCTATGGCTACACCTTC. Its protein product is CASSQDPNRGRSYGYTF.

The chain recombines TRBV7-2 with TRBJ2-5, with 8 positions matching TRBD2. Germline CDR1 and CDR2: SGHTA and FQGNSA. The J segment lost 1 base and the V segment lost 0 bases, leaving 7 bases of the junction unmatched. The CDR3 contains 17 residues. DNA for the CDR3: TGTGCCAGCAGCTTAGCGCGCCCCCGGGGGGGCCAAGAGACCCAGTACTTC. Translated: CASSLARPRGGQETQYF.

The gene calls are TRBV11-2 and TRBJ2-1; no reliable D call. V was clipped by 0 bases and J by 5 bases, with 11 bases between them. Germline CDR1 is SGHAT and CDR2 is FQNNGV. This CDR3 is built from 15 residues. The CDR3, as DNA: TGTGCCAGCAGCTTAGAAATGAATCCACACAATGAGCAGTTCTTC. Translating it yields CASSLEMNPHNEQFF.

This clone came up once. V and J are TRBV11-2 and TRBJ1-1; 7 bases are a match to TRBD1. The CDR3 is 15 amino acids. The J segment lost 0 bases and the V segment lost 5 bases, leaving 6 bases of the junction unmatched. Germline V CDR1 and CDR2: SGHAT, FQNNGV. The CDR3 DNA is TGTGCCAGCAGCACCTGGGACAGAATGAACACTGAAGCTTTCTTT. Its translation: CASSTWDRMNTEAFF.

This rearrangement joins TRBV5-8 to TRBJ1-1, with D unresolved. The CDR3 spans 13 residues. The V and J ends lost 2 bases and 0 bases respectively, with 5 bases between them. CDR1 is SGHTS and CDR2 is YDEGEE in the germline V gene. CDR3 nucleotide sequence: TGTGCCAGCAGCTTCCAGCTGAACACTGAAGCTTTCTTT. Protein product: CASSFQLNTEAFF.

V usage is TRBV6-5 and J usage is TRBJ1-2; a weak D match, TRBD1 (6 bases). Germline V gene lookup returns CDR1 MNHEY and CDR2 SVGAGI. The ends were cut back, 8 bases at V and 1 base at J, with 14 bases in the middle. The CDR3 is made up of 14 amino acids. The CDR3 loop reads CASLDRRNNYGYTF. The CDR3 coding sequence is TGTGCCAGCCTCGACAGGAGAAATAACTATGGCTACACCTTC.

V usage is TRBV19 and J usage is TRBJ1-4; 9 bases align to TRBD1. Germline CDR1 and CDR2: LNHDA and SQIVND (reference sequence). V dropped 4 bases and J dropped 3; count of bases not matched to a gene: 3. This CDR3 spans 15 amino acids. CDR3 sequence: CASSTQGAANEKLFF. CDR3 sequence (DNA): TGTGCCAGTAGTACACAGGGGGCTGCTAATGAAAAACTGTTTTTT.

The chain recombines TRBV7-2 with TRBJ1-1; 9 bases match TRBD1. The germline gives CDR1 SGHTA, CDR2 FQGNSA. With 4 bases clipped from V and 1 base from J, the junction kept 7 bases outside the gene matches. This CDR3 region has 16 residues. CDR3 loop: CASSSGTGRGNTEAFF. CDR3 sequence (DNA): TGTGCCAGCAGCTCCGGGACAGGGAGGGGGAACACTGAAGCTTTCTTT. Based on the CDR3 plus reference TRBV7-2 and TRBJ1-1, the full variable domain is GAGVSQSPSNKVTEKGKDVELRCDPISGHTALYWYRQSLGQGLEFLIYFQGNSAPDKSGLPSDRFSAERTGGSVSTLTIQRTQQEDSAVYLCASSSGTGRGNTEAFFGQGTRLTVV.

This clone came up a few times. The CDR3 reads CASRDRGRDGISYEQYF. The CDR3 coding sequence is TGTGCCAGCAGAGATAGGGGGCGGGACGGAATCTCCTACGAGCAGTACTTC. V is TRBV2 and J is TRBJ2-7, with D maybe TRBD1 (7 bases). This CDR3 region has 17 residues. The ends were cut back, 6 bases at V and 0 bases at J, with 21 bases in the middle. Germline CDR1 is SNHLY and CDR2 is FYNNEI.

The gene calls are TRBV9 and TRBJ2-2, with D unclear. The CDR3 is made up of 13 amino acids. Germline assignment: CDR1 SGDLS and CDR2 YYNGEE. With 4 bases removed from V and 4 bases from J, the gap between germline ends came to 8 bases. The CDR3 region is CASSPGSTGELFF. The DNA of the CDR3 is TGTGCCAGCAGCCCAGGATCCACCGGGGAGCTGTTTTTT. The entire variable domain, with the rest obtained from reference TRBV9 and TRBJ2-2, is as follows: DSGVTQTPKHLITATGQRVTLRCSPRSGDLSVYWYQQSLDQGLQFLIQYYNGEERAKGNILERFSAQQFPDLHSELNLSSLELGDSALYFCASSPGSTGELFFGEGSRLTVL.

V usage is TRBV10-1 and J usage is TRBJ1-4; no clear D gene. The CDR3 is made up of 14 amino acids. Trimming took 0 bases from V and 14 from J, leaving 16 bases between them. CDR1 WNHNN and CDR2 SYGVQD come from the germline V gene (reference sequence). The CDR3 region is CASSESEEGRRLFF. The CDR3 nucleotides are TGCGCCAGCAGTGAGTCGGAGGAAGGCCGCAGGCTGTTTTTT.

The chain has TRBV7-8 and TRBJ1-4, with D maybe TRBD1 (6 bases). CDR1 and CDR2 from the germline V gene are SGHVS and FQNEAQ. The CDR3 has 16 residues. Deletions cut 1 base from V and 5 bases from J, with 14 bases between. The CDR3 sequence is CASSLDSGVVNEKLFF. The CDR3 bases are TGTGCCAGCAGCTTAGACTCAGGGGTAGTAAATGAAAAACTGTTTTTT. Full variable domain (outside the CDR3, taken from reference TRBV7-8 and TRBJ1-4): GAGVSQSPRYKVAKRGQDVALRCDPISGHVSLFWYQQALGQGPEFLTYFQNEAQLDKSGLPSDRFFAERPEGSVSTLKIQRTQQEDSAVYLCASSLDSGVVNEKLFFGSGTQLSVL.

This chain links TRBV10-3 with TRBJ2-3; the D gene is possibly TRBD2 (5 bases). CDR1 and CDR2 (germline): ENHRY, SYGVKD. The CDR3 length is 16 residues. V was trimmed by 0 bases and J by 3 bases, leaving 13 bases between them. CDR3 region: CAISESRPGNTDTQYF. In nucleotides, the CDR3 is TGTGCCATCAGTGAGTCCCGGCCGGGAAATACAGATACGCAGTATTTT.

The J gene is TRBJ1-1, the V gene TRBV20-1; unclear D gene. Trimming took 0 bases from V and 9 from J, leaving 8 bases between them. Per germline, CDR1 DFQATT and CDR2 SNEGSKA (reference sequence). The CDR3 is 11 amino acids. CDR3: CSARDVTKAFF. The CDR3 bases are TGCAGTGCTAGAGATGTAACAAAAGCTTTCTTT.

The chain couples TRBV10-2 to TRBJ2-5; D is uncertain. Germline V gene data show CDR1 as WSHSY and CDR2 as SAAADI. Between the trimmed V and J ends, which lost 2 bases and 0 bases, there was a span of 4 bases. The CDR3 runs to 13 residues. In DNA form, the CDR3 reads TGCGCCAGCAGTGAGACAGACCAAGAGACCCAGTACTTC. Translating it yields CASSETDQETQYF.

CDR3 in amino acids: CASSIGIAGGQLEQFF. CDR3 nucleotide sequence: TGTGCCAGTAGTATCGGAATAGCGGGAGGGCAGCTTGAGCAGTTCTTC. This chain joins TRBV19 and TRBJ2-1, with 11 nucleotides matching TRBD2. CDR3 size: 16 residues. The germline V gene encodes CDR1 LNHDA and CDR2 SQIVND (reference sequence). V lost 3 bases to trimming and J lost 9 bases; unmatched junction nucleotides: 10.

This chain uses TRBV12-5 with TRBJ1-2; D uncertain. Germline V gene lookup returns CDR1 LGHNT and CDR2 FRNRAP. The V end lost 7 bases, the J end lost 1 base, and 16 bases lay between the germline ends. The CDR3 contains 15 residues. As DNA, the CDR3 is TGTGCTAGTGCCCCGGAGGGCCTATTTAACTATGGCTACACCTTC. It is translated as CASAPEGLFNYGYTF.

The chain is built from TRBV4-1 and TRBJ2-7; D unresolved. There are 15 residues in the CDR3. Trimming pared 0 bases from V and 0 bases from J, leaving 9 bases between. CDR1 is MGHRA and CDR2 is YSYEKL in the germline V gene. CDR3 nucleotides: TGCGCCAGCAGCCAAGAGACCGGAAGCTCCTACGAGCAGTACTTC. Amino acids: CASSQETGSSYEQYF.